A selection of T cell receptor beta chains follows, all from one sample in a study of blood T cell repertoires in COVID-19. Repertoires were generated with immunoSEQ multiplex PCR, while TCRdb's copy carries only in-frame clones and drops some. The sample includes about 140,000 clones, approximately 83% of them seen just once. Sequenced input: peripheral blood. All receptors derive from a human donor in a cohort sampled during active COVID-19. The CDR3 runs from the conserved cysteine through the conserved F or W. Each record gives: V gene, D gene, J gene, CDR3 protein. The D gene is left open where the match is weak.

TRBV28,TRBD2,TRBJ2-3,CASSLPPPSGTQYF
TRBV27,TRBD2,TRBJ2-3,CASSFRTSGAGPSQYF
TRBV7-8,-,TRBJ2-4,CASSLGPSGDIQYF
TRBV2,TRBD2,TRBJ2-1,CASKRLAGGGPYNEQFF
TRBV9,-,TRBJ1-1,CASSIGHRLNTEAFF
TRBV19,-,TRBJ1-1,CASSSVPYTEAFF
TRBV11-3,TRBD2,TRBJ2-1,CASSEWTSGSLNEQFF
TRBV28,TRBD2,TRBJ2-1,CASSSGSYGNEQFF
TRBV3-1/TRBV3-2,-,TRBJ1-5,CASSQAEGYGWDQPQHF
TRBV3-1/TRBV3-2,TRBD2,TRBJ2-3,CASSQPLAGTTDTQYF
TRBV19,TRBD2,TRBJ2-5,CASSMRLAGQETQYF
TRBV27,-,TRBJ1-1,CASSATRGLAEAFF
TRBV11-1,-,TRBJ2-7,CASSQSGPSSYEQYF
TRBV13,-,TRBJ2-2,CASSQVKRVDGELFF
TRBV30,-,TRBJ1-3,CAWTKPKTGSGNTIYF
TRBV27,-,TRBJ2-7,CASSLSTWGDEQYF
TRBV5-1,TRBD2,TRBJ2-5,CASSLRTSGSGETQYF
TRBV19,TRBD2,TRBJ2-1,CASSIEISLGRAGNEQFF
TRBV3-1/TRBV3-2,-,TRBJ1-1,CASSSRNTEAFF
TRBV7-9,TRBD2,TRBJ2-1,CASSLGLLLGLANNEQFF
TRBV7-9,-,TRBJ1-4,CASRVVATNEKLFF
TRBV5-1,TRBD2,TRBJ2-2,CASSSGGAGELFF
TRBV5-1,TRBD1,TRBJ1-2,CASSFGYRGSNYGYTF
TRBV18,-,TRBJ2-2,CAAAGGGWWNTGELFF
TRBV29-1,TRBD2,TRBJ2-7,CSVERVAGHHEQYF
TRBV28,-,TRBJ2-7,CASSLQGRFDYEQYF
TRBV7-9,TRBD1,TRBJ1-3,CASSLKVRGTGELGNTIYF
TRBV19,-,TRBJ1-5,CASSISRGQPQHF
TRBV5-1,-,TRBJ2-5,CASSLAGENQETQYF
TRBV7-9,TRBD2,TRBJ2-7,CASSPTSGPYEQYF
TRBV7-9,TRBD2,TRBJ2-7,CASSFTSEYYEQYF
TRBV2,-,TRBJ1-2,CASSGVGGGYTF
TRBV19,TRBD1,TRBJ1-2,CASSATGSGGYTF
TRBV19,-,TRBJ1-5,CASGREPNQPQHF
TRBV30,-,TRBJ1-1,CAWMGGALGSNTEAFF
TRBV19,TRBD1,TRBJ2-6,CASSIGAGGVAGANVLTF
TRBV7-2,-,TRBJ2-1,CASSLALANEQFF
TRBV11-2,-,TRBJ2-7,CASSLGTGLSEQYF
TRBV28,TRBD1,TRBJ1-1,CASIRQGPKPVDTEAFF
TRBV20-1,-,TRBJ2-5,CSASTPRERPLETQYF
TRBV10-3,-,TRBJ2-5,CAIRPGLPFEETQYF
TRBV28,TRBD2,TRBJ2-2,CASGDLREGPGELFF
TRBV7-6,-,TRBJ2-5,CASSLAPRGQETQYF
TRBV18,TRBD1,TRBJ1-2,CASSLDRGYGYTF
TRBV9,TRBD1,TRBJ2-5,CASSQIPGQGGETQYF
TRBV11-3,-,TRBJ2-5,CASSTGGAMETQYF
TRBV12-5,-,TRBJ2-2,CASAQTGDTGELFF
TRBV27,TRBD1,TRBJ1-1,CASSLSPRQGTEAFF
TRBV6-6,-,TRBJ2-7,CASRREGAGEQYF
TRBV4-2,-,TRBJ2-7,CASSRDRIYEQYF
TRBV5-1,TRBD2,TRBJ2-3,CASSSTSDSSTDTQYF
TRBV5-1,-,TRBJ1-4,CASSLIHGRGKLFF
TRBV9,-,TRBJ1-2,CASSGGGLNYGYTF
TRBV20-1,-,TRBJ2-7,CSACRSYEQYF
TRBV6-5,-,TRBJ1-5,CASSTGGSGNQPQHF
TRBV12-5,TRBD2,TRBJ2-2,CASSSGRADLAGELFF
TRBV21-1,-,TRBJ2-3,CASSPGLALRTDTQYF